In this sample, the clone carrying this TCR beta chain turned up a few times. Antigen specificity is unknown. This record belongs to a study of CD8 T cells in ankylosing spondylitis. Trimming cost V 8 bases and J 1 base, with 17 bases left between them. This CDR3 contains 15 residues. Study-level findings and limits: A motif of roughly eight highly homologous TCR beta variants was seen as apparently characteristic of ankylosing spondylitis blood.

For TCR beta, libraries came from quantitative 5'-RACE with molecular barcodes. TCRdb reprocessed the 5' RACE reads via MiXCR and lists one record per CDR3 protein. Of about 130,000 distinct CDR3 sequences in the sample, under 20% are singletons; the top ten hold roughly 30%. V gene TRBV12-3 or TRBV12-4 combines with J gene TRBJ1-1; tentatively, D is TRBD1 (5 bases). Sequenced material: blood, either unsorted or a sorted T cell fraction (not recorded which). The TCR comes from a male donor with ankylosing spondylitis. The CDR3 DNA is TGTGCCAGCCTTATATGGCAGGGAACGAACACTGAAGCTTTCTTT. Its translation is CASLIWQGTNTEAFF.